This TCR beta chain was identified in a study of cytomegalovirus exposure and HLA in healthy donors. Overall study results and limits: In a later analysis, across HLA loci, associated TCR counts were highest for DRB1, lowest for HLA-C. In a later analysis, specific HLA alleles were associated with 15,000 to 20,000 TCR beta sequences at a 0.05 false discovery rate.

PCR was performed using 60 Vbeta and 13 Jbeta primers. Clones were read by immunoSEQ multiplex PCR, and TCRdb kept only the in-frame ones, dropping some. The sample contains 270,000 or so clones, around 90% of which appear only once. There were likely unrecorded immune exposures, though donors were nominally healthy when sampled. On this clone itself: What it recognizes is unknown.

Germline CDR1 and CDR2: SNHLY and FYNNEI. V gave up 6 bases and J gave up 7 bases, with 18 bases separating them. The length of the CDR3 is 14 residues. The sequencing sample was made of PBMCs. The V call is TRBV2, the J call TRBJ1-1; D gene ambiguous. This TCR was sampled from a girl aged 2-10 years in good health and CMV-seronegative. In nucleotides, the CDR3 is TGTGCCAGCAGAGGACTCCGGACCTTAGATGAAGCTTTCTTT. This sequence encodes CASRGLRTLDEAFF.